The clone carrying this T cell receptor beta chain came up a few times. Its target is unknown. After isolation, RNA underwent reverse transcription to generate cDNA as the sequencing template. Produced via immunoSEQ multiplex PCR; TCRdb's table is partial and in-frame only. Here the sample spans roughly 75,000 clones, roughly 60% being singletons. This specimen comes from a study of CD8+ T cells in alopecia areata. Study summary: The drug, oral tofacitinib, was given to treated patients at 5 to 10 mg twice daily.

Researchers gathered lesional scalp punch biopsies and peripheral blood from patients with alopecia areata. Sorted populations comprised CD4+ and CD8+ T cells obtained from PBMCs. Germline CDR1 and CDR2: SGHDT and YYEEEE. This CDR3 contains 14 residues. The junction had 4 bases not matched to a gene; V was cut back by 4 bases and J by 4 bases. General study findings and limits: Mice showed TCR sharing more clearly than patients did, possibly owing to HLA.

This receptor was taken from a human donor with alopecia areata. This chain links TRBV5-6 with TRBJ1-4; 7 positions agree with TRBD1. The sample consisted of CD8+ T cells sorted from blood, taken at week 0. The chain's CDR3 is CASSPGQLNEKLFF. The DNA for the CDR3 is TGTGCCAGCAGCCCGGGACAGCTTAATGAAAAACTGTTTTTT.